Listed below are T cell receptor beta chains from one sample, sequenced in a study of cytomegalovirus exposure and HLA in healthy donors. The table came from immunoSEQ multiplex PCR; TCRdb's copy has only in-frame clones and leaves some out. The sample consists of 95,000 to 150,000 clones, 70% to 85% of them appearing once. What was sequenced was PBMCs. These receptors all stem from a man between 18 and 29 years old in good health and CMV-seronegative. Both conserved end residues are part of each CDR3. The D gene is left open where the match is weak. Clone size, where shown, is once, few, many, or a class for clones that have expanded.

size	J	V	D	DNA	CDR3
-	TRBJ2-1	TRBV2	TRBD2	TGTGCCAGCAGTCCACAGGAGTTAGCGGGGGGCAATGAGCAGTTCTTC	CASSPQELAGGNEQFF
-	TRBJ2-2	TRBV2	TRBD1	TGTGCCAGCAGTGATTCACAGGGGGGCACCGGGGAGCTGTTTTTT	CASSDSQGGTGELFF
once	TRBJ2-5	TRBV11-2	-	TGTGCCAGCAGCTTAGGCGCCGAGCTTGGACGGGGGATAAAAGAGACCCAGTACTTC	CASSLGAELGRGIKETQYF
once	TRBJ2-7	TRBV19	-	TGTGCCAGTAGTATGGAGGGGGCGCCTTGGTCCTACGAGCAGTACTTC	CASSMEGAPWSYEQYF
-	TRBJ1-1	TRBV6-1	TRBD1	TGTGCCAGCAGCGGGACAGGGGTAATGAACACTGAAGCTTTCTTT	CASSGTGVMNTEAFF
once	TRBJ2-3	TRBV27	TRBD1	TGTGCCAGCAGTTCCCCTATGAGGGACAGGGCCACAGATACGCAGTATTTT	CASSSPMRDRATDTQYF
-	TRBJ2-1	TRBV6-4	TRBD1	TGTGCCAGCAGTGGGAAGGGGGCGGAAGATGAGCAGTTCTTC	CASSGKGAEDEQFF
-	TRBJ1-1	TRBV2	-	TGTGCCAGCAAAGGACAGTCGAACACTGAAGCTTTCTTT	CASKGQSNTEAFF
-	TRBJ2-7	TRBV11-1	TRBD1	TGTGCCAGCAGCTTAAGTCGGGACAGGACTTCCTACGAGCAGTACTTC	CASSLSRDRTSYEQYF
few	TRBJ2-1	TRBV7-8	-	TGTGCCAGCAGCTTAATCGCGGGATGGGAGGATGAGCAGTTCTTC	CASSLIAGWEDEQFF
-	TRBJ2-7	TRBV11-2	TRBD1	TGTGCCAGCAGCCCTGGACAGGGGACGTACGAGCAGTACTTC	CASSPGQGTYEQYF
-	TRBJ1-6	TRBV7-8	TRBD1	TGTGCCAGCAGCTCAGGGACAGGGGACTATAATTCACCCCTCCACTTT	CASSSGTGDYNSPLHF
-	TRBJ2-7	TRBV5-4	TRBD1	TGTGCCAGCAGCCCAGGAGTTTCCGGGACAGGGGCTTACGAGCAGTACTTC	CASSPGVSGTGAYEQYF
-	TRBJ2-1	TRBV28	TRBD2	TGTGCCAGCAGTTTAACTAGCGGGGACCCCTCCTACAATGAGCAGTTCTTC	CASSLTSGDPSYNEQFF
-	TRBJ1-2	TRBV5-1	TRBD1	TGCGCCAGCAGGGAGGGGGCGCGGGTCTCTGGCTACACCTTC	CASREGARVSGYTF
-	TRBJ2-5	TRBV4-2	-	TGTGCCAGCAGCGACGGGGTAGCGACCCAGTACTTC	CASSDGVATQYF
-	TRBJ1-1	TRBV10-3	-	TGTGCCATCAGCGGGGAGGAAACAAACACTGAAGCTTTCTTT	CAISGEETNTEAFF
few	TRBJ1-1	TRBV9	-	TGTGCCAGCAGCGTGGGCAGCGGGAGGGAGACTGAAGCTTTCTTT	CASSVGSGRETEAFF
-	TRBJ1-1	TRBV6-4	-	TGTGCCAGCAGTACCGGGTCCAACACTGAAGCTTTCTTT	CASSTGSNTEAFF
once	TRBJ2-7	TRBV11-1	TRBD2	TGTGCCAGCAGCTTGGGGACTAGCGGGGACCACGAGCAGTACTTC	CASSLGTSGDHEQYF
-	TRBJ2-1	TRBV6-6	TRBD2	TGTGCCAGCAGTTACTCGGGGCGGGGGGGCCGCAATGAGCAGTTCTTC	CASSYSGRGGRNEQFF
-	TRBJ1-6	TRBV5-4	-	TGTGCCAGCAGTTTGAAGACGGGGGAGAGGTCACCCCTCCACTTT	CASSLKTGERSPLHF
-	TRBJ2-1	TRBV7-3	-	TGTGCCAGCAGTTCCCAGGTCAGCTCCTACAATGAGCAGTTCTTC	CASSSQVSSYNEQFF